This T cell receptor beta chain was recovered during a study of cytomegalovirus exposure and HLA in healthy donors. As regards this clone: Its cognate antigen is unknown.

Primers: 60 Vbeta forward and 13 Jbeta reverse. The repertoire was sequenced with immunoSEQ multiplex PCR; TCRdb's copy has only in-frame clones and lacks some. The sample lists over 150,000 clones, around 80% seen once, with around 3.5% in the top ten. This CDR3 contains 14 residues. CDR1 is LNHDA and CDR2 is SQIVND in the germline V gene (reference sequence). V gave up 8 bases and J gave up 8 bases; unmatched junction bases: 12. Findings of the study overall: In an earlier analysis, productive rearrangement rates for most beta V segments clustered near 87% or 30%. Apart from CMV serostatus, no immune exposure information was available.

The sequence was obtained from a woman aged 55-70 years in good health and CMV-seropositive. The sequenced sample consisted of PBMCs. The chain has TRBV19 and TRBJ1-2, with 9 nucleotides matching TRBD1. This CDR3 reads CASSTRTGDRGYTF. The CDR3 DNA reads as TGTGCCAGTTCCACTCGGACAGGGGACAGGGGCTACACCTTC.